The 24 T cell receptor beta chains reported below all come from one sample, sequenced in a study of CD8 T cells in ankylosing spondylitis. One entry per CDR3 protein results from TCRdb running MiXCR on the 5' RACE reads. This repertoire shows 210,000 or so distinct CDR3 sequences, roughly 8.2% found once; its top ten account for more than 4%. Sequencing input: blood, either unsorted or a sorted T cell fraction (not recorded which). These receptors were obtained from a female donor with ankylosing spondylitis or in good health (not recorded which).

This clonotype has at least ten counts. V usage is TRBV20-1 and J usage is TRBJ1-5; TRBD1 matches 7 bases. V dropped 5 bases and J dropped 4; count of bases not matched to a gene: 11. Looked up from germline, CDR1 is DFQATT and CDR2 is SNEGSKA (reference sequence). This CDR3 comprises 15 residues. The CDR3 nucleotides read TGCAGTGCTGTCCCCTGGTCCAGGGGGAATCAGCCCCAGCATTTT. It is translated as CSAVPWSRGNQPQHF.

J is TRBJ1-2 and V is TRBV20-1; D unresolved. The germline gives CDR1 DFQATT, CDR2 SNEGSKA (reference sequence). This CDR3 comprises 13 residues. CDR3 in amino acids: CSRVGKNGYGYTF. CDR3 DNA sequence: TGCTCCCGAGTGGGGAAGAATGGGTATGGCTACACCTTC.

This clonotype has a count of ten or more. V gene TRBV7-8 combines with J gene TRBJ2-5; TRBD2 agrees at 8 bases. Trimming took 0 bases from V and 3 from J; bases not matched to a gene: 12. Looked up from germline, CDR1 is SGHVS and CDR2 is FQNEAQ. The CDR3 covers 18 residues. For the CDR3, the DNA is TGTGCCAGCAGCTTAGCGGGAATAGCGGGGAGGAGGAAAGAGACCCAGTACTTC. Amino acid sequence: CASSLAGIAGRRKETQYF.

This clonotype was found many times. The V and J genes are TRBV4-3 and TRBJ2-7; D may be TRBD1 or TRBD2 (5 bases each). Trimming shortened V by 3 bases and J by 4 bases, and 10 bases separated the two germline ends. Germline V gives CDR1 LGHNA, CDR2 YSLEER. This CDR3 is built from 13 residues. The CDR3 loop is CASSQGVAYEQYF. The CDR3 bases are TGCGCCAGCAGCCAGGGGGTGGCATACGAGCAGTACTTC.

This clonotype occurred many times. The chain combines TRBV5-5 with TRBJ2-7, with D possibly matching TRBD1 (5 bases). CDR3 length: 14 amino acids. Germline values: CDR1 SGHKS, CDR2 YYEKEE (reference sequence). V was cut by 4 bases and J by 3 bases, with 14 bases left in between. CDR3 in amino acids: CASSIPGADYEQYF. The CDR3 region has the DNA TGTGCCAGCAGCATCCCTGGGGCAGACTACGAGCAGTACTTC.

At least ten counts were recorded for this clonotype. The gene calls are TRBV9 and TRBJ2-3, with D possibly TRBD2 on 6 matching bases. This CDR3 region has 14 residues. CDR1 is SGDLS, CDR2 YYNGEE, per germline. V was pared by 4 bases and J by 0 bases, with 9 bases between. CDR3 residues: CASSLGTSTDTQYF. In nucleotides, the CDR3 is TGTGCCAGCAGCCTCGGGACTAGCACAGATACGCAGTATTTT. The full variable domain, in which reference TRBV9 and TRBJ2-3 provide the parts outside the CDR3, is DSGVTQTPKHLITATGQRVTLRCSPRSGDLSVYWYQQSLDQGLQFLIQYYNGEERAKGNILERFSAQQFPDLHSELNLSSLELGDSALYFCASSLGTSTDTQYFGPGTRLTVL.

This clonotype was counted at least ten times. The V gene is TRBV24-1, the J gene TRBJ2-2; TRBD1 matches 9 bases. CDR3 length: 16 residues. Germline V gene sequence: CDR1 KGHDR, CDR2 SFDVKD. V gave up 7 bases and J gave up 3 bases; unmatched junction bases: 8. CDR3 nucleotide sequence: TGTGCCACCAGCGGACAAAGGACAGGGGACACCGGGGAGCTGTTTTTT. Translation: CATSGQRTGDTGELFF.

This clonotype appeared many times. V gene TRBV20-1 combines with J gene TRBJ2-1, with D maybe TRBD2 (5 bases). Germline lookup yields CDR1 DFQATT and CDR2 SNEGSKA (reference sequence). Trimming took 5 bases from V and 9 from J, leaving 8 bases between them. This CDR3 contains 10 residues. CDR3 region: CSALGVEQFF. The CDR3 coding sequence is TGCAGTGCTCTGGGAGTTGAGCAGTTCTTC.

The table lists this clonotype with many counts. This chain uses TRBV12-3 or TRBV12-4 with TRBJ2-7; the match to TRBD1 covers 10 bases. Germline trimming cut 3 bases from V and 7 bases from J; bases unmatched to any gene: 9. CDR3 length: 15 amino acids. CDR3 amino acids: CASSFVGTGVDEQYF. In DNA, the CDR3 is TGTGCCAGCAGTTTCGTCGGGACAGGGGTAGATGAGCAGTACTTC.

The genes are TRBV6-2 or TRBV6-3 and TRBJ2-1; 12 bases are a match to TRBD2. The CDR3 is 15 amino acids. V lost 11 bases to trimming and J lost 7 bases; unmatched junction nucleotides: 12. CDR1 MNHEY and CDR2 SVGEGT come from the germline V gene. CDR3 DNA: TGTGCCGCCGGGGGGGGACTAGCGGGTTTGAATGAGCAGTTCTTC. This sequence encodes CAAGGGLAGLNEQFF.

In this sample, this clonotype turned up many times. The chain recombines TRBV5-1 with TRBJ2-1, with a tentative D call TRBD1 (6 bases). V shed 4 bases and J shed 7 bases, with 18 bases lying between them. The germline V gene encodes CDR1 SGHRS and CDR2 YFSETQ. This CDR3 has 15 residues. The CDR3 spells CASSQPPGQRNEQFF. The CDR3 DNA reads TGCGCCAGCAGCCAACCCCCGGGACAAAGAAATGAGCAGTTCTTC.

This clonotype has at least ten counts. V gene TRBV20-1 combines with J gene TRBJ1-1; D unresolved. Germline CDR1 and CDR2: DFQATT and SNEGSKA (reference sequence). Between the trimmed V and J ends, which lost 6 bases and 0 bases, there was a span of 11 bases. CDR3 length: 13 amino acids. The CDR3 DNA reads as TGCAGTGCCCGCCGAGGCATGAACACTGAAGCTTTCTTT. Its translation is CSARRGMNTEAFF.

This clonotype appeared many times. V and J are TRBV29-1 and TRBJ2-7; D is undetermined. Trimming stripped 6 bases from V and 5 bases from J, with 17 bases between. This CDR3 spans 13 amino acids. Germline V lookup: CDR1 SQVTM, CDR2 ANQGSEA. CDR3 DNA sequence: TGCAGCGTAGGCGTGGCAGTCCGGGACGAGCAGTACTTC. As protein: CSVGVAVRDEQYF.

The sample holds many counts of this clonotype. The rearrangement links TRBV27 to TRBJ2-1, with unresolved D. Germline V gene sequence: CDR1 MNHEY, CDR2 SMNVEV (reference sequence). V was shortened by 3 bases and J by 2 bases, with 14 bases between the two germline ends. The CDR3 spans 16 residues. The CDR3 reads CASSLGQSVTYNEQFF. CDR3 sequence (DNA): TGTGCCAGCAGTTTGGGCCAATCCGTGACCTACAATGAGCAGTTCTTC.

Of note for this clonotype: A much larger clone sits a single nucleotide away, making a read error possible. The chain employs TRBV10-3 and TRBJ2-3; 8 bases are a match to TRBD2. V dropped 6 bases and J dropped 0; count of bases not matched to a gene: 2. Germline loops: CDR1 ENHRY, CDR2 SYGVKD. This CDR3 is 14 amino acids long. In nucleotides, the CDR3 is TGTGCCATCAGGGGACTAGTCAGCACAGATACGCAGTATTTT. It codes for CAIRGLVSTDTQYF.

This clonotype came up many times. V gene TRBV15 combines with J gene TRBJ2-7, with D perhaps TRBD1 (6 bases). Trimming stripped 3 bases from V and 4 bases from J, with 13 bases between. This CDR3 has 14 amino acids. Germline values: CDR1 LNHNV, CDR2 YYDKDF (reference sequence). The CDR3 nucleotides read TGTGCCACCAGCAGTATCGGACAGTCATACGAGCAGTACTTC. As protein: CATSSIGQSYEQYF.

This clonotype was counted ten times or more. The gene calls are TRBV25-1 and TRBJ1-6, with D perhaps matching TRBD1 (6 bases). V gave up 1 base and J gave up 8 bases, with 15 bases separating them. The CDR3 loop spans 16 amino acids. Germline-derived CDR1 and CDR2 are MGHDK and SYGVNS. CDR3 DNA: TGTGCCAGCAGTGAATCGACCGGGACATTACATTCACCCCTCCACTTT. Translated: CASSESTGTLHSPLHF.

This clonotype occurred many times. J is TRBJ1-5 and V is TRBV10-2; a possible D gene is TRBD1 (5 bases). Trimming pared 6 bases from V and 3 bases from J, leaving 15 bases between. Germline CDR1 is WSHSY and CDR2 is SAAADI. This CDR3 spans 15 amino acids. The CDR3 is CASSQGGAYNQPQHF. CDR3 DNA sequence: TGCGCCAGCAGCCAGGGAGGGGCCTACAATCAGCCCCAGCATTTT.

This clonotype was found many times. The V call is TRBV12-3 or TRBV12-4, the J call TRBJ1-5; D unclear. V shed 2 bases and J shed 7 bases, with 18 bases lying between them. The length of the CDR3 is 16 residues. As DNA, the CDR3 is TGTGCCAGCAGTTTAAGTCTCGCAGGTCTGGAACAGCCCCAGCATTTT. Translation gives CASSLSLAGLEQPQHF.

There are many counts of this clonotype. V usage is TRBV24-1 and J usage is TRBJ2-3; D call uncertain. The V end was cut by 1 base, the J end by 3 bases, with 7 bases between. This CDR3 has 14 amino acids. From germline, CDR1 is KGHDR and CDR2 SFDVKD. The CDR3 DNA is TGTGCCACCAGTGATTTCTCCCGGACAGATACGCAGTATTTT. Amino acids: CATSDFSRTDTQYF.

This sequence joins TRBV7-9 and TRBJ2-2; possibly TRBD2 for D (5 bases). V lost 5 bases to trimming and J lost 0 bases, with 13 bases between them. CDR3 length equals 16 residues. Per the germline V gene, CDR1 is SEHNR and CDR2 is FQNEAQ (reference sequence). Here the CDR3 DNA reads TGTGCCAGCAGCCGCTTCGCCGGGGCGAACACCGGGGAGCTGTTTTTT. Translated: CASSRFAGANTGELFF.

The V call is TRBV20-1, the J call TRBJ2-7, with 9 bases fitting TRBD2. The germline gives CDR1 DFQATT, CDR2 SNEGSKA (reference sequence). J was trimmed by 2 bases and V by 0 bases; bases with no gene match: 2. The CDR3 contains 14 residues. The CDR3 nucleotides are TGCAGTGCTAGAGATCTAGCGGGACCCTACGAGCAGTACTTC. Translating it yields CSARDLAGPYEQYF.

This clonotype was seen repeatedly, ten times or more. The gene calls are TRBV20-1 and TRBJ2-7; D remains unclear. Germline-derived CDR1 and CDR2 are DFQATT and SNEGSKA (reference sequence). Between the trimmed V and J ends, which lost 3 bases and 1 base, there was a span of 13 bases. The CDR3 is 14 amino acids. CDR3 protein: CSASVSSRSYEQYF. DNA of the CDR3: TGCAGTGCTAGCGTGTCTTCGAGATCCTACGAGCAGTACTTC.

This clonotype occurred many times. This chain uses TRBV5-1 with TRBJ2-3; 8 nucleotides match TRBD2. CDR1 SGHRS and CDR2 YFSETQ come from the germline V gene. Germline trimming cut 0 bases from V and 4 bases from J; bases unmatched to any gene: 7. The CDR3 contains 16 residues. The DNA of the CDR3 is TGCGCCAGCAGCTTGGGTACGGGAGGGCTGCCAGATACGCAGTATTTT. Translation: CASSLGTGGLPDTQYF.